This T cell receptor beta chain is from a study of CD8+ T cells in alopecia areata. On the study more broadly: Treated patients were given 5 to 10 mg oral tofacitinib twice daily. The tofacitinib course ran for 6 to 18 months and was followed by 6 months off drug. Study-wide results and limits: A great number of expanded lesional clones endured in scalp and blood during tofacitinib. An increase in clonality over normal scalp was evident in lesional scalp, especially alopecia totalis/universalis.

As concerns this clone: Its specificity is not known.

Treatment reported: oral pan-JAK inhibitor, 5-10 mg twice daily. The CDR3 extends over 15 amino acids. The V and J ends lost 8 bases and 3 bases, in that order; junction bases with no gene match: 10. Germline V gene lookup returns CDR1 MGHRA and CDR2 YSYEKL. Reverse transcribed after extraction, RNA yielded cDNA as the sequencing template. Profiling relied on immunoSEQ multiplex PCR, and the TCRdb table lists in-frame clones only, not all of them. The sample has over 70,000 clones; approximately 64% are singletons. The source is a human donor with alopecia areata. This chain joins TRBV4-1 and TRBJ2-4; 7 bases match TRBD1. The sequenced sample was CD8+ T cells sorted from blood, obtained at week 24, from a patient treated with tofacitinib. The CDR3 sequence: CASAYRDSLKNIQYF. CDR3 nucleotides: TGCGCCAGCGCGTACCGGGACAGCCTCAAAAACATTCAGTACTTC.